This T cell receptor (beta chain) was recovered during a study of OX40 agonist ivuxolimab in advanced cancers. Study in general: The patients' treatment was ivuxolimab, an agonistic anti-OX40 (CD134) antibody.

Germline V lookup: CDR1 MDHEN, CDR2 SYDVKM. The CDR3 runs to 14 residues. The ends were cut back, 3 bases at V and 1 base at J, with 7 bases in the middle. The protocol was immunoSEQ multiplex PCR, while the TCRdb copy is restricted to in-frame clones and leaves out a portion. The data contain about 68,000 clones, 84% of them singletons. The sequence came from an adult with an advanced solid tumor such as melanoma, head and neck, liver or kidney cancer. The sequenced sample was CD4+ or CD8+ T cells sorted from blood, obtained in a trial of the OX40 agonist ivuxolimab. The chain employs TRBV28 and TRBJ1-5; D is unclear. The CDR3 DNA follows: TGTGCCAGCAGTTTTCCAGAAAGCAATCAGCCCCAGCATTTT. Protein sequence: CASSFPESNQPQHF.